This T cell receptor beta chain was recorded in a study of blood T cell repertoires in COVID-19. Overall study context: The samples span acute and convalescent COVID-19 from the United States, Italy and Spain.

Original handling: Estimation of nucleated cell counts was performed using reference gene primer amplification. Sequenced by immunoSEQ multiplex PCR; TCRdb stores in-frame clones only, minus some. V, J and clone size are taken as reported in that table, and D and trimming were inferred from the DNA itself. The sample includes approximately 230,000 clones, around 88% of them seen just once. The CDR3 sequence is 14 residues long. The V gene's germline CDR1 is SGHTA and CDR2 FQGNSA. Trimming left V 2 bases short and J 2 bases short, with 7 bases between. Material: peripheral blood. The origin of this receptor is a man aged 80 or over with acute or convalescent COVID-19. The chain has TRBV7-2 and TRBJ1-3; no clear D. DNA for the CDR3: TGTGCCAGCAGCTTATCCGGGACTGGAAACACCATATATTTT. This translates into CASSLSGTGNTIYF.